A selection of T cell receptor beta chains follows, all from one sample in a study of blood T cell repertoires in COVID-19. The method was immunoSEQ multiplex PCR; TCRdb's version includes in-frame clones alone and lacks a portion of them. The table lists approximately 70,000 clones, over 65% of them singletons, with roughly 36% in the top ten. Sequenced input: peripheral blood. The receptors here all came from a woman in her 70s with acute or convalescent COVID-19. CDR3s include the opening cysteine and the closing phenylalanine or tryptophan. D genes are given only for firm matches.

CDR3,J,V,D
CASGLREAGANVLTF,TRBJ2-6,TRBV12-5,TRBD2
CASSLWSGQGAENEQFF,TRBJ2-1,TRBV28,TRBD1
CASSEQGTNTEAFF,TRBJ1-1,TRBV2,.
CASSLVVPRADTQYF,TRBJ2-3,TRBV7-9,.
CATSDGSSNQPQHF,TRBJ1-5,TRBV24-1,.
CASSLVPAGGSDEQFF,TRBJ2-1,TRBV5-4,TRBD2
CASSDLSLGTRSYEQYF,TRBJ2-7,TRBV10-1,TRBD2
CASSFISSRAQETQYF,TRBJ2-5,TRBV5-6,.
CASTYYQPQHF,TRBJ1-5,TRBV5-5,.
CASSALISGVYNEQFF,TRBJ2-1,TRBV27,TRBD2
CASSPTWGDTEAFF,TRBJ1-1,TRBV18,.
CASRLQGWNTEAFF,TRBJ1-1,TRBV28,.
CASSTQRQGSRGYEQYF,TRBJ2-7,TRBV27,TRBD1
CASSPIRAEGYTF,TRBJ1-2,TRBV18,.
CASSPDRVEGSTNYGYTF,TRBJ1-2,TRBV19,TRBD1
CASSPGQGTNIQYF,TRBJ2-4,TRBV19,TRBD1
CASSAGDRDYINYGYTF,TRBJ1-2,TRBV7-2,TRBD1
CASSPLAGTGELFF,TRBJ2-2,TRBV7-2,TRBD2
CASTSDRYTEAFF,TRBJ1-1,TRBV19,.
CASSQETSGVSTDTQYF,TRBJ2-3,TRBV4-2,TRBD2
CASSLREIYGYTF,TRBJ1-2,TRBV7-2,.
CASSSAYEQYF,TRBJ2-7,TRBV28,.
CAISESVRETLHF,TRBJ1-6,TRBV10-3,.
CASTTGGEAFF,TRBJ1-1,TRBV5-1,TRBD1
CASSQGGAGVGDTQYF,TRBJ2-3,TRBV9,.
CASSIGQAGTGELFF,TRBJ2-2,TRBV19,.
CASSQQGRTEAFF,TRBJ1-1,TRBV11-1,.
CASSYGVSETQYF,TRBJ2-5,TRBV6-2/TRBV6-3,.
CASSLGGMNTEAFF,TRBJ1-1,TRBV5-1,.
CASSQGGLGSSPLHF,TRBJ1-6,TRBV3-1/TRBV3-2,.
CASSLDGAYEQYF,TRBJ2-7,TRBV5-5,.
CSASPSGGAGDTQYF,TRBJ2-3,TRBV20-1,TRBD2
CASATSGGAGTQYF,TRBJ2-5,TRBV6-5,TRBD2
CASGKTGEYEQYF,TRBJ2-7,TRBV2,TRBD1
CASSESLATQYF,TRBJ2-5,TRBV25-1,.
CASSPEDRYGYTF,TRBJ1-2,TRBV14,.
CASSLAFAGTSGIDTQYF,TRBJ2-3,TRBV7-2,TRBD2
CASSPTDRVSNQPQHF,TRBJ1-5,TRBV18,TRBD1
CSVGTLQVGSEAFF,TRBJ1-1,TRBV29-1,.
CASSLSGRVLDTQYF,TRBJ2-3,TRBV5-1,TRBD2
CASSLEGTSEAFF,TRBJ1-1,TRBV5-1,.
CASSLTGFDGELFF,TRBJ2-2,TRBV5-1,TRBD1
CASSALRGNQPQHF,TRBJ1-5,TRBV7-2,.
CASSSPDRGQYF,TRBJ2-7,TRBV6-5,TRBD1
CASSALWGAGDSYNEQFF,TRBJ2-1,TRBV7-2,.
CASSERGNGYTF,TRBJ1-2,TRBV2,.
CASSPGRGYGYTF,TRBJ1-2,TRBV5-6,.